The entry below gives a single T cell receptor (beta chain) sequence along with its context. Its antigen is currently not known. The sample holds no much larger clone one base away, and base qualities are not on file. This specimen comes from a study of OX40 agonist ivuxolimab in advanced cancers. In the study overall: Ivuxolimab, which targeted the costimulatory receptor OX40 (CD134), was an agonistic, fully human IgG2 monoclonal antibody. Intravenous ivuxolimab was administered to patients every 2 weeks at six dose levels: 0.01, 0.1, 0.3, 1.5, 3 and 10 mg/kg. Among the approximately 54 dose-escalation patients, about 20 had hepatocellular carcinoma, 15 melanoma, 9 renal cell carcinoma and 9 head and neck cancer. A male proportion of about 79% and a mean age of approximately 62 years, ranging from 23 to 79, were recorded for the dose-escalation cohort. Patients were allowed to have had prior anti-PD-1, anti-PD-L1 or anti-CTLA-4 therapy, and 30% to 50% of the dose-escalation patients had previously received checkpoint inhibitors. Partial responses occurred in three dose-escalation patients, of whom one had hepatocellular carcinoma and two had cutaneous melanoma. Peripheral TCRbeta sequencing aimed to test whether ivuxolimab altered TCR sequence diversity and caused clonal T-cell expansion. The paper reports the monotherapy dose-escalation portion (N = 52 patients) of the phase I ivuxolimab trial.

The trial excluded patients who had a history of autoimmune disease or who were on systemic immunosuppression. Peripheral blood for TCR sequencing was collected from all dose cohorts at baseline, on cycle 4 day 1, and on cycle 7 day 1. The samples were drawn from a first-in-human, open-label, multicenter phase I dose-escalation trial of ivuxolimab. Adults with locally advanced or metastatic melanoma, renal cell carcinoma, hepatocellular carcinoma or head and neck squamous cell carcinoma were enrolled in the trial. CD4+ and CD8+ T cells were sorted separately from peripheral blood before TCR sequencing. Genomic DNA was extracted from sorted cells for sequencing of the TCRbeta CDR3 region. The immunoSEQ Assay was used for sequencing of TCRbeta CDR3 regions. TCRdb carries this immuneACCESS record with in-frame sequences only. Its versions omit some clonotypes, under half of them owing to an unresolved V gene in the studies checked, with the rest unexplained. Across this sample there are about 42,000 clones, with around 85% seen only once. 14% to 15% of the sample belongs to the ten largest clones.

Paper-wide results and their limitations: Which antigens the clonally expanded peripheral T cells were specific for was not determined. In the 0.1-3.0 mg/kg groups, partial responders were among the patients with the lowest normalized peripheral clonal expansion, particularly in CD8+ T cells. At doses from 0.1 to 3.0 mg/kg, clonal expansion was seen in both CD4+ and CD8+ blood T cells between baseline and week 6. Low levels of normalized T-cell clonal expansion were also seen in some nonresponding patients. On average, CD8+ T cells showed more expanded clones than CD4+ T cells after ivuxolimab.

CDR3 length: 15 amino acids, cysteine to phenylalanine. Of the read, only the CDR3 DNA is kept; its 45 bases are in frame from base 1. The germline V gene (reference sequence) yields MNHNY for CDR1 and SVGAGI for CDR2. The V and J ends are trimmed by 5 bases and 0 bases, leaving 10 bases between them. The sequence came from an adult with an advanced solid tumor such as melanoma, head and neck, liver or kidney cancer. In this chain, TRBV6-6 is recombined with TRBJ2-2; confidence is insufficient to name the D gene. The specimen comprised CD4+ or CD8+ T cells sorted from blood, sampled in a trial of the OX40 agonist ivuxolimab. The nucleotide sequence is TGTGCCAGCAGTCAGGACGATACGAACACCGGGGAGCTGTTTTTT. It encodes CASSQDDTNTGELFF.